This T cell receptor beta chain was found in a study of blood T cells in healthy people across ages. A sample-barcoded 5' primer and a J-beta primer mix were used in a second PCR of roughly 7 to 12 cycles. MiXCR, run by TCRdb on the 5' RACE reads, gives a single entry per CDR3 protein. The sample shows about 1.4 million distinct CDR3 sequences, roughly 64% of them seen only once. RNA extraction gave at least 5 micrograms of total RNA per sample. Germline V lookup: CDR1 KGHSH, CDR2 LQKENI. V lost 10 bases and J lost 0; bases outside the gene matches: 4. The CDR3 consists of 13 residues. Study-wide points: Whereas aged donors had fewer naive CD4+ cells, long-lived donors had more of them and higher diversity. Getting older went along with TCR beta diversity per million T cells dropping roughly linearly.

Comments on this clonotype: Its target is unknown.

The chain links TRBV18 to TRBJ2-3; TRBD2 matches 7 bases. Sequencing was carried out using blood. This receptor was identified in a man aged 18 to 30 in good health. The CDR3 reads CATQRGSTDTQYF. DNA of the CDR3: TGTGCCACTCAGCGGGGCAGCACAGATACGCAGTATTTT. The full variable domain, rest sourced from reference TRBV18 and TRBJ2-3, is NAGVMQNPRHLVRRRGQEARLRCSPMKGHSHVYWYRQLPEEGLKFMVYLQKENIIDESGMPKERFSAEFPKEGPSILRIQQVVRGDSAAYFCATQRGSTDTQYFGPGTRLTVL.